Listed below are T cell receptor beta chains from one sample, sequenced in a study of cytomegalovirus exposure and HLA in healthy donors. Repertoires were generated with immunoSEQ multiplex PCR, while TCRdb's copy carries only in-frame clones and drops some. The table lists about 93,000 clones, roughly 80% of them singletons. The source material was PBMCs. All receptors come from a boy between 10 and 17 years old in good health and CMV-seronegative. Both conserved end residues are part of each CDR3. D genes are given only for firm matches. A clone size is listed for some rows: how often the clone was seen (once, few, many), or a class if it is expanded.

J gene: TRBJ2-7
clone size: once
V gene: TRBV4-2
D gene: TRBD2
CDR3 protein: CASRRPSGRAYEQYF
CDR3 DNA: TGTGCCAGCCGCCGACCTAGCGGGAGGGCCTACGAGCAGTACTTC

J gene: TRBJ2-1
clone size: -
V gene: TRBV13
D gene: TRBD2
CDR3 protein: CASSSSASGSSYNEQFF
CDR3 DNA: TGTGCCAGCAGCAGTAGTGCTAGCGGGAGCTCCTACAATGAGCAGTTCTTC

J gene: TRBJ1-1
clone size: once
V gene: TRBV28
D gene: -
CDR3 protein: CASSITEMNTEAFF
CDR3 DNA: TGTGCCAGCAGTATAACAGAGATGAACACTGAAGCTTTCTTT

J gene: TRBJ2-2
clone size: -
V gene: TRBV30
D gene: -
CDR3 protein: CAWSVVYTGELFF
CDR3 DNA: TGTGCCTGGAGTGTTGTCTACACCGGGGAGCTGTTTTTT

J gene: TRBJ1-2
clone size: once
V gene: TRBV25-1
D gene: TRBD1
CDR3 protein: CASRSDRNYGYTF
CDR3 DNA: TGTGCCAGCAGGTCGGACAGGAATTATGGCTACACCTTC

J gene: TRBJ1-1
clone size: few
V gene: TRBV4-1
D gene: -
CDR3 protein: CASSQASGGNTEAFF
CDR3 DNA: TGCGCCAGCAGCCAAGCTTCCGGAGGGAACACTGAAGCTTTCTTT

J gene: TRBJ2-1
clone size: -
V gene: TRBV18
D gene: TRBD2
CDR3 protein: CASSPRLADNEQFF
CDR3 DNA: TGTGCCAGCTCACCAAGACTAGCGGACAATGAGCAGTTCTTC

J gene: TRBJ1-2
clone size: -
V gene: TRBV7-9
D gene: TRBD1
CDR3 protein: CASGERDRAYGYTF
CDR3 DNA: TGTGCCAGCGGAGAACGGGACAGGGCCTATGGCTACACCTTC

J gene: TRBJ1-1
clone size: -
V gene: TRBV13
D gene: TRBD1
CDR3 protein: CASREGQGVEAFF
CDR3 DNA: TGTGCCAGCAGGGAAGGACAGGGCGTTGAAGCTTTCTTT

J gene: TRBJ1-2
clone size: -
V gene: TRBV15
D gene: -
CDR3 protein: CATSREQLYGYTF
CDR3 DNA: TGTGCCACCAGCAGAGAACAGCTTTATGGCTACACCTTC

J gene: TRBJ2-5
clone size: -
V gene: TRBV5-1
D gene: TRBD1
CDR3 protein: CASSPRTGQSQETQYF
CDR3 DNA: TGCGCCAGCAGCCCACGGACAGGGCAATCTCAAGAGACCCAGTACTTC

J gene: TRBJ1-1
clone size: -
V gene: TRBV6-5
D gene: -
CDR3 protein: CASSLRGGTEAFF
CDR3 DNA: TGTGCCAGCAGCTTGAGGGGGGGCACTGAAGCTTTCTTT

J gene: TRBJ1-5
clone size: -
V gene: TRBV19
D gene: -
CDR3 protein: CASSDGGNQPQHF
CDR3 DNA: TGTGCCAGCTCAGACGGGGGGAATCAGCCCCAGCATTTT

J gene: TRBJ2-7
clone size: -
V gene: TRBV13
D gene: TRBD1
CDR3 protein: CASSLARGIEQYF
CDR3 DNA: TGTGCCAGCAGCTTAGCCAGGGGGATCGAGCAGTACTTC

J gene: TRBJ2-7
clone size: -
V gene: TRBV18
D gene: -
CDR3 protein: CASSPGGGYSYEQYF
CDR3 DNA: TGTGCCAGCTCTCCCGGCGGCGGGTACTCCTACGAGCAGTACTTC

J gene: TRBJ2-2
clone size: -
V gene: TRBV2
D gene: -
CDR3 protein: CASRGRGRNTGELFF
CDR3 DNA: TGTGCCAGCAGAGGAAGGGGCAGGAACACCGGGGAGCTGTTTTTT

J gene: TRBJ1-1
clone size: once
V gene: TRBV13
D gene: -
CDR3 protein: CASSATLNTEAFF
CDR3 DNA: TGTGCCAGCAGCGCCACACTGAACACTGAAGCTTTCTTT

J gene: TRBJ2-5
clone size: -
V gene: TRBV2
D gene: -
CDR3 protein: CASIPGMTQYF
CDR3 DNA: TGTGCCAGCATCCCGGGGATGACCCAGTACTTC

J gene: TRBJ1-1
clone size: -
V gene: TRBV7-2
D gene: -
CDR3 protein: CASSFYRVGEGEAFF
CDR3 DNA: TGTGCCAGCAGCTTTTACAGGGTGGGAGAGGGTGAAGCTTTCTTT

J gene: TRBJ1-1
clone size: -
V gene: TRBV6-5
D gene: -
CDR3 protein: CASSYSVGVGAEAFF
CDR3 DNA: TGTGCCAGCAGTTACTCGGTCGGGGTCGGGGCTGAAGCTTTCTTT

J gene: TRBJ1-5
clone size: few
V gene: TRBV28
D gene: TRBD1
CDR3 protein: CASSNPDRLRNQPQHF
CDR3 DNA: TGTGCCAGCAGTAACCCGGACAGGCTGCGCAATCAGCCCCAGCATTTT

J gene: TRBJ2-7
clone size: -
V gene: TRBV7-6
D gene: TRBD2
CDR3 protein: CASSTTSAAPYEQYF
CDR3 DNA: TGTGCCAGCAGCACTACTAGCGCCGCCCCCTACGAGCAGTACTTC

J gene: TRBJ1-2
clone size: -
V gene: TRBV4-3
D gene: -
CDR3 protein: CASSQEQGYYGYTF
CDR3 DNA: TGCGCCAGCAGCCAAGAGCAGGGGTACTATGGCTACACCTTC

J gene: TRBJ2-7
clone size: -
V gene: TRBV4-3
D gene: -
CDR3 protein: CASSQDGNRRSEQYF
CDR3 DNA: TGCGCCAGCAGCCAAGACGGGAACCGTCGTTCCGAGCAGTACTTC

J gene: TRBJ2-1
clone size: -
V gene: TRBV6-1
D gene: TRBD1
CDR3 protein: CASIRPGQGANEQFF
CDR3 DNA: TGTGCCAGCATTCGACCGGGACAGGGGGCGAATGAGCAGTTCTTC

J gene: TRBJ2-5
clone size: -
V gene: TRBV6-5
D gene: TRBD1
CDR3 protein: CASSMGQGWETQYF
CDR3 DNA: TGTGCCAGCAGTATGGGACAGGGTTGGGAGACCCAGTACTTC

J gene: TRBJ2-7
clone size: -
V gene: TRBV4-3
D gene: -
CDR3 protein: CASSQDSDSTWGQYF
CDR3 DNA: TGCGCCAGCAGCCAAGATTCGGACTCTACGTGGGGGCAGTACTTC

J gene: TRBJ2-1
clone size: -
V gene: TRBV7-9
D gene: -
CDR3 protein: CASSLAPGIEQFF
CDR3 DNA: TGTGCCAGCAGCTTAGCACCAGGCATTGAGCAGTTCTTC

J gene: TRBJ2-6
clone size: few
V gene: TRBV5-1
D gene: TRBD1
CDR3 protein: CASSWTGGGANVLTF
CDR3 DNA: TGCGCCAGCAGCTGGACAGGGGGCGGGGCCAACGTCCTGACTTTC

J gene: TRBJ1-2
clone size: -
V gene: TRBV28
D gene: -
CDR3 protein: CASSLSFDYGYTF
CDR3 DNA: TGTGCCAGCAGTTTATCTTTCGACTATGGCTACACCTTC

J gene: TRBJ1-2
clone size: -
V gene: TRBV7-9
D gene: -
CDR3 protein: CASSLVGGPGYTF
CDR3 DNA: TGTGCCAGCAGCTTAGTGGGAGGACCTGGCTACACCTTC

J gene: TRBJ2-5
clone size: -
V gene: TRBV6-6
D gene: TRBD2
CDR3 protein: CASSPHPSGAQYF
CDR3 DNA: TGTGCCAGCAGTCCCCACCCTAGCGGGGCCCAGTACTTC

J gene: TRBJ2-1
clone size: once
V gene: TRBV10-3
D gene: TRBD2
CDR3 protein: CAISVQRGDNEQFF
CDR3 DNA: TGTGCCATCAGTGTCCAGCGGGGGGACAATGAGCAGTTCTTC

J gene: TRBJ1-1
clone size: -
V gene: TRBV30
D gene: -
CDR3 protein: CAWDRLNTEAFF
CDR3 DNA: TGTGCCTGGGACAGACTGAACACTGAAGCTTTCTTT

J gene: TRBJ2-1
clone size: once
V gene: TRBV29-1
D gene: TRBD1
CDR3 protein: CSVEGTGNVYNEQFF
CDR3 DNA: TGCAGCGTTGAGGGGACAGGGAATGTTTACAATGAGCAGTTCTTC

J gene: TRBJ1-1
clone size: -
V gene: TRBV7-3
D gene: -
CDR3 protein: CASSSTVNTEAFF
CDR3 DNA: TGTGCCAGCAGCTCGACAGTGAACACTGAAGCTTTCTTT